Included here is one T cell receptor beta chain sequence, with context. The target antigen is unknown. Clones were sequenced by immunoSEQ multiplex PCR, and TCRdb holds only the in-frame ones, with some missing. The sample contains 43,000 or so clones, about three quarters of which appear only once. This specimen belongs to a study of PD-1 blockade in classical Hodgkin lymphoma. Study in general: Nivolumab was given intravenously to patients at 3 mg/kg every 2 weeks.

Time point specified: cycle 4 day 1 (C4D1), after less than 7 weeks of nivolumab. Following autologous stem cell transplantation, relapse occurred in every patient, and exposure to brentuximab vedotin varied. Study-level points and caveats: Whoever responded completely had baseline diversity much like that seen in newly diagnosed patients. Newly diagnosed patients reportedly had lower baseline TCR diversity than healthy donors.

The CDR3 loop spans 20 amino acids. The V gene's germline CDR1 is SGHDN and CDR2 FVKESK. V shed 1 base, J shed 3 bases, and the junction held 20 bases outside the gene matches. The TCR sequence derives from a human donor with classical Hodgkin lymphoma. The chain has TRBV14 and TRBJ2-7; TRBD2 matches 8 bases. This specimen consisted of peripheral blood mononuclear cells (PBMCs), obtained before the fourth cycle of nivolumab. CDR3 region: CASSQALKLAEHNSGYEQYF. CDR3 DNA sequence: TGTGCCAGCAGCCAAGCCTTGAAACTAGCGGAACACAACTCCGGCTACGAGCAGTACTTC.